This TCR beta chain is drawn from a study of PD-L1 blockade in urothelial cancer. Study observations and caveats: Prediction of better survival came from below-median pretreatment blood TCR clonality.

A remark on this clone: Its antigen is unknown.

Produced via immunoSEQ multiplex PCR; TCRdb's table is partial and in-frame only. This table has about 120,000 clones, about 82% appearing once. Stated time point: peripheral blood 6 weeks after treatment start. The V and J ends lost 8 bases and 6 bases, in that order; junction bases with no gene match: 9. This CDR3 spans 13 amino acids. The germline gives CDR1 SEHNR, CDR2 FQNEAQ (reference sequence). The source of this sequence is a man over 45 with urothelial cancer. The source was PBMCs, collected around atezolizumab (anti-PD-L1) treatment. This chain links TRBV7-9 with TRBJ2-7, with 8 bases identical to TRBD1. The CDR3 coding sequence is TGTGCCAGCGGGGGGCAGGGGGCGTTCGAGCAGTACTTC. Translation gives CASGGQGAFEQYF.